The 22 T cell receptor beta chains below were found in one sample sequenced in a study of Tregs in tolerant kidney transplant recipients. Here immunoSEQ multiplex PCR was the method, and the copy in TCRdb shows in-frame clones only, minus some. This listing includes tens of thousands of clones. Sample: CD4+ T cells from blood, taken before the transplant. The receptors stem from a human donor who received a combined kidney and bone marrow transplant.

On this clone itself: Coverage ceases 3 residues before the CDR3 finishes, and the germline J gene fills in the end. The V call is TRBV5-1, the J call TRBJ1-3; TRBD1 aligns across 8 bases. Germline lookup yields CDR1 SGHRS and CDR2 YFSETQ. The CDR3 has 16 residues. The V gene end was trimmed by 3 bases and the J gene end by 2 bases; junction bases not matched to a gene: 7. CDR3 DNA, as far as it was read: TGCGCCAGCAGCTCCGGGACAGGAGTAACTGGAAACACC. It is translated as CASSSGTGVTGNT. The CDR3, in full, reads CASSSGTGVTGNTIYF.

To note about this clone: The CDR3 end lies 3 residues beyond the end of the read and is filled in from the germline J gene. The genes are TRBV18 and TRBJ1-6, with unresolved D. Germline V gene sequence: CDR1 KGHSH, CDR2 LQKENI. Trimming took 3 bases from V and 10 from J, leaving 16 bases between them. The CDR3 consists of 15 residues. CDR3 bases read: TGTGCCAGCTCACCTCCGCGGGCAGGTGGATCACCC. Amino acid sequence: CASSPPRAGGSP. In full, the CDR3 is CASSPPRAGGSPLHF.

Note on this clone: The CDR3 is cut off 3 residues early in the read; its end comes from the germline J gene. The gene calls are TRBV6-2 or TRBV6-3 and TRBJ2-5; TRBD2 agrees at 8 bases. Germline V lookup: CDR1 MNHEY, CDR2 SVGEGT. The trim removed 8 bases at V and 3 bases at J, leaving 14 bases unmatched. The CDR3 is made up of 16 amino acids. The sequenced CDR3 bases are TGTGCCAGCGGATCAACACCGGGACTAGATAAAGAGACC. This encodes CASGSTPGLDKET. The full CDR3 protein is CASGSTPGLDKETQYF.

As to this clone: The observed sequence ends 3 residues before the CDR3 terminus, with the missing tail filled in from the germline J gene. The chain combines TRBV29-1 with TRBJ2-7; the D is unclear. Germline-derived CDR1 and CDR2 are SQVTM and ANQGSEA. CDR3 size: 14 residues. V shed 0 bases and J shed 4 bases, with 13 bases lying between them. The sequenced part of the CDR3 DNA is TGCAGCGTTGAAGATTCTACTGCCTCATACGAG. Its protein product is CSVEDSTASYE. The whole CDR3 protein reads CSVEDSTASYEQYF.

Comments on this clone: Coverage ceases 3 residues before the CDR3 finishes, and the germline J gene fills in the end. V gene TRBV5-1 combines with J gene TRBJ1-1; D gene uncertain. Germline CDR1 reads SGHRS; CDR2 reads YFSETQ. V shed 2 bases and J shed 4 bases, with 15 bases lying between them. The length of the CDR3 is 15 residues. CDR3 in amino acids: CASSFLGDSGTEAFF. The part of the CDR3 DNA that was read is TGCGCCAGCAGCTTCTTGGGCGATAGCGGCACTGAA. Combining the CDR3 with reference TRBV5-1 and TRBJ1-1 gives the whole variable domain KAGVTQTPRYLIKTRGQQVTLSCSPISGHRSVSWYQQTPGQGLQFLFEYFSETQRNKGNFPGRFSGRQFSNSRSEMNVSTLELGDSALYLCASSFLGDSGTEAFFGQGTRLTVV.

In the case of this clone: The CDR3 extends 3 residues past the end of the read, so its final part is completed from the germline J gene. The chain is built from TRBV2 and TRBJ1-2; D is undetermined. The ends were cut back, 7 bases at V and 5 bases at J, with 11 bases in the middle. The CDR3 contains 12 residues. Germline V gene data show CDR1 as SNHLY and CDR2 as FYNNEI. The CDR3 loop reads CASTDPRYGYTF. The sequenced part of the CDR3 DNA is TGTGCCAGCACCGACCCTAGGTATGGC.

Regarding this clone: The sequence runs out 3 residues before the end of the CDR3; the remainder is reconstructed from the germline J gene. The gene calls are TRBV5-1 and TRBJ1-4, with 7 bases lining up with TRBD1. After removal of 0 bases from V and 7 bases from J, the junction contained 12 bases not matched to a gene. The germline V gene has CDR1 SGHRS and CDR2 YFSETQ. CDR3 length equals 17 residues. This CDR3 reads CASSLAPGGSMSEKLFF. The covered CDR3 bases are TGCGCCAGCAGCTTGGCTCCAGGGGGTTCTATGAGTGAAAAA.

Note on this clone: The sequence runs out 3 residues before the end of the CDR3; the remainder is reconstructed from the germline J gene. The chain carries TRBV7-6 and TRBJ2-2; D unclear. Trimming took 2 bases from V and 9 from J, leaving 7 bases between them. Germline CDR1 is SGHVS and CDR2 is FNYEAQ. The CDR3 is 12 amino acids. The CDR3 spells CASSLLGRELFF. The CDR3 bases that were read are TGTGCCAGCAGCTTATTGGGCAGGGAG.

CDR3 sequence reads: CASSSQGGANYGYTF. The sequenced part of the CDR3 DNA is TGCGCCAGCAGCTCACAGGGAGGAGCTAACTATGGC. The chain combines TRBV5-1 with TRBJ1-2; possibly TRBD1 for D (6 bases). The CDR3 end is not reached by the read, which stops 3 residues before it; the germline J gene fills it in. The germline gives CDR1 SGHRS, CDR2 YFSETQ. V was pared by 3 bases and J by 0 bases, with 12 bases between. CDR3 length: 15 residues.

About this clone: The missing CDR3 end, 3 residues past where the read stops, is filled in from the germline J gene. The chain couples TRBV6-2 or TRBV6-3 to TRBJ2-1; the match to TRBD2 covers 13 bases. Unmatched junction bases numbered 4, after V lost 6 bases and J lost 8 bases. The CDR3 contains 14 residues. From germline, CDR1 is MNHEY and CDR2 SVGEGT. The DNA read from the CDR3 is TGTGCCAGCAGACTAGCGGGAGGGCCCCATGAG. It translates to CASRLAGGPHE. In full, the CDR3 reads CASRLAGGPHEQFF.

Comments on this clone: The read gets to within 3 residues of the CDR3 end, and the germline J gene fills in the rest. The chain couples TRBV7-6 to TRBJ1-1; TRBD1 might be the D (5 bases). The V gene lost 2 bases and the J gene lost 4 bases, with 11 bases spanning the gap. CDR1 and CDR2 from the germline V gene are SGHVS and FNYEAQ. This CDR3 contains 14 residues. The CDR3 sequence is CASSLISGGTEAFF. CDR3 DNA (partial): TGTGCCAGCAGCTTAATTTCGGGGGGCACTGAA.

Concerning this clone itself: The read is 3 residues too short to cover the CDR3 end, so that end is filled in from the germline J gene. V usage is TRBV2 and J usage is TRBJ1-1; D call uncertain. Per the germline V gene, CDR1 is SNHLY and CDR2 is FYNNEI. The V end was cut by 1 base, the J end by 1 base, with 4 bases between. CDR3 length: 13 residues. The covered CDR3 bases are TGTGCCAGCAGTGAAGATCGGAACACTGAA. It is translated as CASSEDRNTE. The entire CDR3 is CASSEDRNTEAFF. Drawing the rest from reference TRBV2 and TRBJ1-1, the complete variable domain is EPEVTQTPSHQVTQMGQEVILRCVPISNHLYFYWYRQILGQKVEFLVSFYNNEISEKSEIFDDQFSVERPDGSNFTLKIRSTKLEDSAMYFCASSEDRNTEAFFGQGTRLTVV.

Details on this clone: The read terminates 3 residues before the CDR3 end, so the remaining end is supplied by the germline J gene. The rearrangement joins TRBV5-1 to TRBJ2-2; 7 positions agree with TRBD1. The germline V gene encodes CDR1 SGHRS and CDR2 YFSETQ. J was trimmed by 4 bases and V by 2 bases; bases with no gene match: 2. This CDR3 region has 14 residues. The CDR3 spells CASSLRQGTGELFF. The CDR3 DNA, read in part, is TGCGCCAGCAGCTTACGACAGGGCACCGGGGAG.

Note on this clone: The CDR3 extends 3 residues past the end of the read, so its final part is completed from the germline J gene. J is TRBJ2-5 and V is TRBV19; TRBD2 aligns across 15 bases. Germline V CDR1 and CDR2: LNHDA, SQIVND (reference sequence). The CDR3 covers 18 residues. Germline trimming cut 4 bases from V and 7 bases from J; bases unmatched to any gene: 13. CDR3 residues: CASSKASGLAGGLGTQYF. The DNA read from the CDR3 is TGTGCCAGTAGTAAGGCCTCCGGACTAGCGGGAGGGCTAGGGACC. The full variable domain, in which reference TRBV19 and TRBJ2-5 provide the parts outside the CDR3, is DGGITQSPKYLFRKEGQNVTLSCEQNLNHDAMYWYRQDPGQGLRLIYYSQIVNDFQKGDIAEGYSVSREKKESFPLTVTSAQKNPTAFYLCASSKASGLAGGLGTQYFGPGTRLLVL.

Details on this clone: The read comes to an end 3 residues before the CDR3 does, leaving the germline J gene to fill in the end. This chain joins TRBV20-1 and TRBJ2-5, with a possible D match to TRBD2 (5 bases). There are 15 residues in the CDR3. Trimming removed 3 bases at V and 1 base at J, with 15 bases between. Germline V lookup: CDR1 DFQATT, CDR2 SNEGSKA (reference sequence). CDR3 DNA (partial): TGCAGTGCTAGGACCGCTAGCTTTCTCCAAGAGACC. Amino acids: CSARTASFLQET. The entire CDR3 sequence reads CSARTASFLQETQYF.

Concerning this clone: The observed sequence ends 3 residues before the CDR3 terminus, with the missing tail filled in from the germline J gene. This rearrangement joins TRBV5-1 to TRBJ1-1; D not resolved. CDR3 size: 14 residues. Germline V CDR1 and CDR2: SGHRS, YFSETQ. Trimming removed 4 bases from V and 2 bases from J, with 12 bases in between. The CDR3 here is CASSAQTSNTEAFF. CDR3 DNA, as far as it was read: TGCGCCAGCAGCGCACAGACATCTAACACTGAA.

As to this clone: The missing CDR3 end, 3 residues past where the read stops, is filled in from the germline J gene. The rearrangement joins TRBV10-3 to TRBJ2-5; 9 bases are shared with TRBD1. Germline-derived CDR1 and CDR2 are ENHRY and SYGVKD. The CDR3 has 15 amino acids. V lost 3 bases to trimming and J lost 3 bases; unmatched junction nucleotides: 5. CDR3 in amino acids: CAISDEDRGKETQYF. CDR3 DNA, as far as it was read: TGTGCCATCAGTGATGAGGACAGGGGAAAAGAGACC.

On this clone: The read stops 3 residues short of the end of the CDR3; the missing end is completed from the germline J gene. The rearrangement uses TRBV2 and TRBJ2-3; 15 nucleotides agree with TRBD2. The CDR3 extends over 15 amino acids. CDR1 and CDR2 from the germline V gene are SNHLY and FYNNEI. The junction had 3 bases not matched to a gene; V was cut back by 4 bases and J by 7 bases. The sequenced part of the CDR3 DNA is TGTGCCAGCAGTGGGACTAGCGGGGGGGTGAATACG. This encodes CASSGTSGGVNT. The whole CDR3 protein reads CASSGTSGGVNTQYF.

Details on this clone: The read is 3 residues too short to cover the CDR3 end, so that end is filled in from the germline J gene. The rearrangement links TRBV7-7 to TRBJ2-5, with D uncertain. Trimming left V 3 bases short and J 4 bases short, with 9 bases between. The germline CDR1 and CDR2 sequences are SSHAT and FNYEAQ (reference sequence). The CDR3 consists of 13 residues. The CDR3 sequence is CASSFSSLETQYF. The CDR3 DNA, read in part, is TGTGCCAGCAGCTTTAGTAGCCTAGAGACC.

About this clone: Read data end 3 residues before the CDR3 end; the end is taken from the germline J gene. The chain uses TRBV30 and TRBJ2-1; TRBD1 agrees at 8 bases. Losses at the gene ends were 0 bases for V and 5 bases for J; bases not matched to a gene: 6. CDR1 is GTSNPN, CDR2 SVGIG, per germline (reference sequence). This CDR3 has 15 amino acids. The CDR3 here is CAWSVRQGIHNEQFF. Partial CDR3 DNA: TGTGCCTGGAGTGTGCGACAGGGGATCCACAATGAG.

Concerning this clone: The CDR3 is cut off 3 residues early in the read; its end comes from the germline J gene. This chain connects TRBV6-2 or TRBV6-3 to TRBJ2-3, with D possibly matching TRBD1 (6 bases). V was clipped by 2 bases and J by 2 bases, with 17 bases between them. Germline V gives CDR1 MNHEY, CDR2 SVGEGT. This CDR3 region has 17 residues. The sequenced part of the CDR3 DNA is TGTGCCAGCAGTTACGGGGCCTCGACAGGTCACACAGATACG. Translation gives CASSYGASTGHTDT. Given in full, the CDR3 is CASSYGASTGHTDTQYF.

Worth noting for this clone: Coverage ceases 3 residues before the CDR3 finishes, and the germline J gene fills in the end. This chain connects TRBV6-1 to TRBJ2-5; possible D gene TRBD2, 6 bases. The V end was cut by 0 bases, the J end by 5 bases, with 13 bases between. The germline CDR1 and CDR2 sequences are MNHNS and SASEGT. CDR3 length: 15 residues. CDR3 residues: CASSEAEAGRETQYF. The sequenced part of the CDR3 DNA is TGTGCCAGCAGTGAAGCTGAAGCAGGGAGGGAGACC.